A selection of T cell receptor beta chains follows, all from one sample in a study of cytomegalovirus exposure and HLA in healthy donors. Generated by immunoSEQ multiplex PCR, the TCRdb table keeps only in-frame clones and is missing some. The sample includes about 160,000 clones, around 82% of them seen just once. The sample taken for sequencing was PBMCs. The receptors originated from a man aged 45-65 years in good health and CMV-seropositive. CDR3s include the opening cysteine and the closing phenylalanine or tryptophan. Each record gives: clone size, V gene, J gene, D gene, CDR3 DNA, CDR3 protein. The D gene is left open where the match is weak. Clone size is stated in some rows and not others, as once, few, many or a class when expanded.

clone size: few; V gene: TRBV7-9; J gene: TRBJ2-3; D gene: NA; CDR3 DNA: TGTGCCAGCAGCTTAGAGGGGGGGACAGATACGCAGTATTTT; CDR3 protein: CASSLEGGTDTQYF
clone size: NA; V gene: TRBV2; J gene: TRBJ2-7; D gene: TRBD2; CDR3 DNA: TGTGCCAGCAGTGGGGGGGGGAACGAGCAGTACTTC; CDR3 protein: CASSGGGNEQYF
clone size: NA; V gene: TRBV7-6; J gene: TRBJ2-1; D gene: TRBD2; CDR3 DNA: TGTGCCAGCAGCTCTACAAGCGGGAGTGGCAATGAGCAGTTCTTC; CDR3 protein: CASSSTSGSGNEQFF
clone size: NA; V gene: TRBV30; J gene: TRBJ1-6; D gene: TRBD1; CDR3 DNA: TGTGCCTGGAGTGACAGGGGAGACTCACCCCTCCACTTT; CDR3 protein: CAWSDRGDSPLHF
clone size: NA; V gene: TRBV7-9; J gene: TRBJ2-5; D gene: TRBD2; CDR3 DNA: TGTGCCAGCAGCTCCACTAGCGGGAGGCGGGGGGAGCAGTACTTC; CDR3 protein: CASSSTSGRRGEQYF
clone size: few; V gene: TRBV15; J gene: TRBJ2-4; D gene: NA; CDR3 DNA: TGTGCCACCAGCAAGTCCCCGGGACTGCGGAACATTCAGTACTTC; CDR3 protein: CATSKSPGLRNIQYF
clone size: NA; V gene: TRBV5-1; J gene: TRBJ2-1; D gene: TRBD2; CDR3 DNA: TGCGCCAGCAGCTTGGACAGCGGGAGGGCCACAAGGGAGCAGTTCTTC; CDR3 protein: CASSLDSGRATREQFF
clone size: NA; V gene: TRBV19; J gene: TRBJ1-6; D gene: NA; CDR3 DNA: TGTGCCAGTAGTACACGGACTTTCAGCTCCTATAATTCACCCCTCCACTTT; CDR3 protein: CASSTRTFSSYNSPLHF
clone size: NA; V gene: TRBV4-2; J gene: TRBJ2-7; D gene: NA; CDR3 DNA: TGTGCCAGCAGCCAAGGGGATAAGGAAGGGGACGAGCAGTACTTC; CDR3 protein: CASSQGDKEGDEQYF
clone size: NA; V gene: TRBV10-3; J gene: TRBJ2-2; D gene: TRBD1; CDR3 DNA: TGTGCCATCACTGACGGGACAGTGGGGAACACCGGGGAGCTGTTTTTT; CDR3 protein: CAITDGTVGNTGELFF
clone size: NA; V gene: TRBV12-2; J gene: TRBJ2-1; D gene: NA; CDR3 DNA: TGTGCAAGTCGCTTAGGCTTGGCTAGCGGGAGTAGTTACAATGAGCAGTTCTTC; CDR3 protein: CASRLGLASGSSYNEQFF
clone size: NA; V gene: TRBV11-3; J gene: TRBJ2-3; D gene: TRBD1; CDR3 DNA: TGTGCCAGCAGCTCCGCCGGGACAGGGGTTGATACGCAGTATTTT; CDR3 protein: CASSSAGTGVDTQYF
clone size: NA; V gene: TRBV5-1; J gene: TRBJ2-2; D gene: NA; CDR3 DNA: TGCGCCAGCAGCTTGACTCTAGCGTCTCTGGGCACCGGGGAGCTGTTTTTT; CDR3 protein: CASSLTLASLGTGELFF
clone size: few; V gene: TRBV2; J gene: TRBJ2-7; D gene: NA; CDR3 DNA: TGTGCCAGCGGGGGGAATTACGAGCAGTACTTC; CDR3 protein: CASGGNYEQYF
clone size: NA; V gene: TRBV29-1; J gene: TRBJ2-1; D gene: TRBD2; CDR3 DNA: TGCAGCGCCACTAGCGGGAGCGGCTCCTACAATGAGCAGTTCTTC; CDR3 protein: CSATSGSGSYNEQFF
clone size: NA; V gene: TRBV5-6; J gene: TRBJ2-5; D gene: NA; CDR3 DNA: TGTGCCAGCAGCTTGGGACAGCACCAAGAGACCCAGTACTTC; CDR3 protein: CASSLGQHQETQYF
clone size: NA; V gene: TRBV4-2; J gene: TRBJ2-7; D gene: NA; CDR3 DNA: TGTGCCAGCAGCCCTTACGAGGACTCCCCGGGGGAGCAGTACTTC; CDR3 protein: CASSPYEDSPGEQYF
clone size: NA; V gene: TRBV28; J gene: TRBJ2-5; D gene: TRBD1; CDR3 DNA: TGTGCCAGCAGTCCCGACCGCAGGGGGATCCAAGAGACCCAGTACTTC; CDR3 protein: CASSPDRRGIQETQYF
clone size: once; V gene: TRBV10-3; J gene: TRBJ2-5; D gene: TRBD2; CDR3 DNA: TGTGCCATCAGTGAGTCCCTAGCGGGGGTGGAGACCCAGTACTTC; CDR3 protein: CAISESLAGVETQYF
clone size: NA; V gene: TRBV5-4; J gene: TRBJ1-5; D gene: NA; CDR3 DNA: TGTGCCGTCTCTTCAGGGAACGACAATCAGCCCCAGCATTTT; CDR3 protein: CAVSSGNDNQPQHF
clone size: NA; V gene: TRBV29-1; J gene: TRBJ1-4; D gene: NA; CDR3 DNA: TGCAGCGTTGTTCCCAGGTCGGCTAATGAAAAACTGTTTTTT; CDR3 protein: CSVVPRSANEKLFF
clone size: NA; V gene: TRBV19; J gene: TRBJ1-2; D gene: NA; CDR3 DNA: TGTGCCAGTAGTATGAGGGGGTTCGGTTATGGCTACACCTTC; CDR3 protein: CASSMRGFGYGYTF
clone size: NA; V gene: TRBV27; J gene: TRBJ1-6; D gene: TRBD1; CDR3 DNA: TGTGCCAGCAGTTTATTCACAAGGGACAGCTCCTATAATTCACCCCTCCACTTT; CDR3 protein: CASSLFTRDSSYNSPLHF
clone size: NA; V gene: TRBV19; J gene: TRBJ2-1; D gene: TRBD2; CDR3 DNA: TGTGCCACTAAAAAATGGACGCGGACTAGCGGGAGTACGGATGAGCAGTTCTTC; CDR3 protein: CATKKWTRTSGSTDEQFF
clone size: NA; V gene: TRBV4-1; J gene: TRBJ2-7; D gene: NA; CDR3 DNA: TGCGCCAGCAGCCTCCATAAGGAGGGGACCTACGAGCAGTACTTC; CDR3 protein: CASSLHKEGTYEQYF
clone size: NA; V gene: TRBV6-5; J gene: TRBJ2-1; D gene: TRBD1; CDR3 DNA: TGTGCCAGCAGTAGGGGACAGGGGGCGTACAATGAGCAGTTCTTC; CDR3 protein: CASSRGQGAYNEQFF
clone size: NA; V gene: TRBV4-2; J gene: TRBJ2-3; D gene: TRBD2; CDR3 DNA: TGTGCCAGCAGCCAAGCCCCTAGCGGGAGTTTCGCAGATACGCAGTATTTT; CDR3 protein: CASSQAPSGSFADTQYF
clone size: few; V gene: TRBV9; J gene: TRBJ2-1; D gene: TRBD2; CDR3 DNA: TGTGCCAGCAGCGGGGGACTAGCCGCCCACAATGAGCAGTTCTTC; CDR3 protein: CASSGGLAAHNEQFF
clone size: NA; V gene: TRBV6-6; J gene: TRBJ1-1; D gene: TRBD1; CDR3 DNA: TGTGCCAGCAGTTACACAAGGGGGCGGACTGAAGCTTTCTTT; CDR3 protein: CASSYTRGRTEAFF
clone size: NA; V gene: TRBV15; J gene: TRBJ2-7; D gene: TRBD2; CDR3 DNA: TGTGCCACCAGCGGGGGACTAGAGATCTCCTACGAGCAGTACTTC; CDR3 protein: CATSGGLEISYEQYF
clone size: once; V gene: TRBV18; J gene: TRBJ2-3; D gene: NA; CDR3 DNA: TGTGCCAGCTCACCGGGGCAGCTACGCACAGATACGCAGTATTTT; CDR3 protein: CASSPGQLRTDTQYF
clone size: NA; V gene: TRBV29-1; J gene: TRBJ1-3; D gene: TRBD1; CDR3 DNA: TGCAGCGTTGAAGGCAGGGGGATAGGCTCTGGAAACACCATATATTTT; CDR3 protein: CSVEGRGIGSGNTIYF
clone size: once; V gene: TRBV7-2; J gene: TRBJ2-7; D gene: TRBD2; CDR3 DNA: TGTGCCAGCAGCACCAGTGCACTAGCGGGAGTCTACGAGCAGTACTTC; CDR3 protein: CASSTSALAGVYEQYF
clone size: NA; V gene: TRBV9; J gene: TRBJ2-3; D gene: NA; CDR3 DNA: TGTGCCAGCAGCGTAGGAGTGGGCAGCACAGATACGCAGTATTTT; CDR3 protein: CASSVGVGSTDTQYF
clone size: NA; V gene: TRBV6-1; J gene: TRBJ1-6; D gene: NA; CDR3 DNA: TGTGCCAGCGTAGGAGGGGCAAACTATAATTCACCCCTCCACTTT; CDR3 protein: CASVGGANYNSPLHF
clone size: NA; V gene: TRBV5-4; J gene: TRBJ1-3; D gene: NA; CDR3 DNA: TGTGCCAGCAGCTTGGACAGCCGTTTCCAAAACACCATATATTTT; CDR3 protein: CASSLDSRFQNTIYF
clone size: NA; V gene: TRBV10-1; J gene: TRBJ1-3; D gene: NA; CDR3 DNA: TGCGCCAGCAGTGAGTCGTTGAGCCTCTCTGGAAACACCATATATTTT; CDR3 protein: CASSESLSLSGNTIYF
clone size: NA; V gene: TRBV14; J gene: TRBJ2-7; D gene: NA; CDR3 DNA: TGTGCCAGCAGCCAAGACCCTACGAACCCTCGGCGGTACGAGCAGTACTTC; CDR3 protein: CASSQDPTNPRRYEQYF
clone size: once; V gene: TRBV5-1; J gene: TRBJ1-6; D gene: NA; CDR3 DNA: TGCGCCAGCAGCTTGGCCAGGGAATCACCCCTCCACTTT; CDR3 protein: CASSLARESPLHF
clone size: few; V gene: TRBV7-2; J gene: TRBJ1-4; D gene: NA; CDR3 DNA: TGTGCCAGCAGTCTATCGGGGGTGGCTAATGAAAAACTGTTTTTT; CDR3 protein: CASSLSGVANEKLFF
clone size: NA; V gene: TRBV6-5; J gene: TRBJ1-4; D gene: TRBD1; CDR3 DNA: TGTGCCAGCAGCCCCCCAGGAGACAGGGGAGTCCTGTTTTTT; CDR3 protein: CASSPPGDRGVLFF
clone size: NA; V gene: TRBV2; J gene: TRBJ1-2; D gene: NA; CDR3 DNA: TGTGCCAGCAGTGGGGGGGAGGGGGGCGCGTACAACTATGGCTACACCTTC; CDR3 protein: CASSGGEGGAYNYGYTF
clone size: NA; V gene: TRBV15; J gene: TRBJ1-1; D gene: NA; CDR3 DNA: TGTGCCACCAGCGGTGGACAGTTTATGAACACTGAAGCTTTCTTT; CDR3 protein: CATSGGQFMNTEAFF
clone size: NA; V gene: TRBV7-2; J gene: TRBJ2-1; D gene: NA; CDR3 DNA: TGTGCCACCCGTTGGAGGGCAAGCTCCTACAATGAGCAGTTCTTC; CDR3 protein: CATRWRASSYNEQFF
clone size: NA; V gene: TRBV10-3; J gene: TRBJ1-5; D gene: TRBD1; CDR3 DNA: TGTGCCATCAGTGAGGACAGAGGGGGCAGTCAGCCCCAGCATTTT; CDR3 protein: CAISEDRGGSQPQHF
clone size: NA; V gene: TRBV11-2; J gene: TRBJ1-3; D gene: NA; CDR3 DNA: TGTGCCAGCCGGGCCGGGGGCTCTGGAAACACCATATATTTT; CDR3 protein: CASRAGGSGNTIYF
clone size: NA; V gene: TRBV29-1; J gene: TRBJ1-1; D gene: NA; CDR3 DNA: TGCAGCGTCGCAGGCCCCGGGACGCAAGGAGGGGACACTGAAGCTTTCTTT; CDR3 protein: CSVAGPGTQGGDTEAFF
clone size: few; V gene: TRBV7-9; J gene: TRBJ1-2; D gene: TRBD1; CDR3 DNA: TGTGCCAGCAGCTTGACAGGGGGCCACTATGGCTACACCTTC; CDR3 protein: CASSLTGGHYGYTF
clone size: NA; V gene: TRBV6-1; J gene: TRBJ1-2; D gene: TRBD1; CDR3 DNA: TGTGCCAGCAGTGTCCTCGGACAGGTCTATGGCTACACCTTC; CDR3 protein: CASSVLGQVYGYTF
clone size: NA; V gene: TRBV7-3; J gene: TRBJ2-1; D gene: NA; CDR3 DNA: TGTGCCAGCAGCGCCCCCGGGGAAGATGAGCAGTTCTTC; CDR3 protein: CASSAPGEDEQFF
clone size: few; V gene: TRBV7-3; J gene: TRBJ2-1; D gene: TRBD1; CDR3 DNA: TGTGCCAGCAGCCTAGGACAGGCAACCTACAATGAGCAGTTCTTC; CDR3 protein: CASSLGQATYNEQFF
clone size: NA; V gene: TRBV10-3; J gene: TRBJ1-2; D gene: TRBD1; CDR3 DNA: TGTGCCATCAGTGAGTCGTCAGGGGGCAGGGGTTATGGCTACACCTTC; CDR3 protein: CAISESSGGRGYGYTF
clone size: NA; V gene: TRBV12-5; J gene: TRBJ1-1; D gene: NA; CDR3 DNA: TGTGCTAGTGGCTTCGGAGTATACAACACTGAAGCTTTCTTT; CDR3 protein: CASGFGVYNTEAFF